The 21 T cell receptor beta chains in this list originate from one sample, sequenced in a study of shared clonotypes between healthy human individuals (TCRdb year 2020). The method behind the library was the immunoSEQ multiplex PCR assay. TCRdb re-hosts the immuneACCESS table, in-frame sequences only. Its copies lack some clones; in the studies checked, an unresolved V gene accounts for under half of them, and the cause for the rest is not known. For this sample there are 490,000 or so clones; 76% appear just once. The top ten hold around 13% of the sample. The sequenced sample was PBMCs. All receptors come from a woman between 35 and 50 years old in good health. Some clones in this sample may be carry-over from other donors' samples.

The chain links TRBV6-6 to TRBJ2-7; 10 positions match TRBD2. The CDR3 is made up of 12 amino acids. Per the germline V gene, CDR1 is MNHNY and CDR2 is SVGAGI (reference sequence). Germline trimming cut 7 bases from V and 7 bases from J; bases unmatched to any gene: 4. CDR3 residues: CASNSAGGEQYF. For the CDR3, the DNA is TGTGCCAGCAATTCAGCGGGAGGGGAGCAGTACTTC.

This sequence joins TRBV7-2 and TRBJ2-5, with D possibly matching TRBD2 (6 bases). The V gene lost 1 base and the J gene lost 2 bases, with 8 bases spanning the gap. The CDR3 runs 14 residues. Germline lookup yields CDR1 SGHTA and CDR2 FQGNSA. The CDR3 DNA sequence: TGTGCCAGCAGCTTAGAGGGACTTCAAGAGACCCAGTACTTC. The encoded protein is CASSLEGLQETQYF.

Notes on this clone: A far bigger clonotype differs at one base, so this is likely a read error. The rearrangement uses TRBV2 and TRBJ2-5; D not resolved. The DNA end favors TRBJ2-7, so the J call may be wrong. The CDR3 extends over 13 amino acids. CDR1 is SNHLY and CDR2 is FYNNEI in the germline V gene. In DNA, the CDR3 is TGTGCCACGTTCGTGACGCCAGAGTACGAGCAGTACTTC. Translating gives CATFVTPEYEQYF.

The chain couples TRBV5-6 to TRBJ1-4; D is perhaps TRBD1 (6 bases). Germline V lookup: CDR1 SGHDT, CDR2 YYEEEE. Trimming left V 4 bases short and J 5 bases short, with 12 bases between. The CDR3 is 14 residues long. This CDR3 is CASSPRQANEKLFF. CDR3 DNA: TGTGCCAGCAGCCCCAGACAGGCCAATGAAAAACTGTTTTTT.

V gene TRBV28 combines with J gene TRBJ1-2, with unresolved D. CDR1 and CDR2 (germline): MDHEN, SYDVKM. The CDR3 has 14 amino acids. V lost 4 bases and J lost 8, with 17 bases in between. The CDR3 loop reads CASSSSSRTGGYTF. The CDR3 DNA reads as TGTGCCAGCAGTTCCTCCTCCAGGACGGGGGGCTACACCTTC.

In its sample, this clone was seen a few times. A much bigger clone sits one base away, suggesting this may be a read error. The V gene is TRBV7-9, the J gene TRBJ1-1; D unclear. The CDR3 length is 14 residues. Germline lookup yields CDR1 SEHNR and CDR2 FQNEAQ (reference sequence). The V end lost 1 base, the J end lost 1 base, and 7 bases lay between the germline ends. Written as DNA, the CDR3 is TGTGCCAGCAGCTTAGGATGGGGGAACACTGAAGCTTTCTTT. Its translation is CASSLGWGNTEAFF.

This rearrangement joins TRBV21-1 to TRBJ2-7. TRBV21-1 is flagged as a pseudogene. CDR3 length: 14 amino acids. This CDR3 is CASSKVHYGYEQYF. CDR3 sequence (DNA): TGTGCCAGCAGCAAAGTCCATTATGGCTACGAGCAGTACTTC.

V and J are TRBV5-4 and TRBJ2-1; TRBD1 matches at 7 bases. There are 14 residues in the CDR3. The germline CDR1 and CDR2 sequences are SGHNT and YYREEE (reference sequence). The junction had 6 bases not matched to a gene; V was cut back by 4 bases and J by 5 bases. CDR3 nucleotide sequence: TGTGCCAGCAGCACGGGACAGATAAACAATGAGCAGTTCTTC. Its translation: CASSTGQINNEQFF.

In DNA form, the CDR3 reads TGTGCCAGCAGCGTAGGACTAGCGGATTCCTACGAGCAGTACTTC. Its translation: CASSVGLADSYEQYF. This rearrangement joins TRBV9 to TRBJ2-5, with 9 bases fitting TRBD2. The last part of the DNA fits TRBJ2-7 better; the J call may be wrong. CDR1 is SGDLS, CDR2 YYNGEE, per germline. The CDR3 has 15 amino acids.

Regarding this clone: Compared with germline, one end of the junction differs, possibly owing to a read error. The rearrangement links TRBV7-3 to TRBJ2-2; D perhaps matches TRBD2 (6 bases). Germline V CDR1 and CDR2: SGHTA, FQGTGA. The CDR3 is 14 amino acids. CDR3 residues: CATRLAANTGGLFF. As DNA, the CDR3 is TGTGCCACCCGATTAGCGGCGAACACCGGGGGGCTGTTTTTT. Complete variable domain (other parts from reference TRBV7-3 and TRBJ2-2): GAGVSQTPSNKVTEKGKYVELRCDPISGHTALYWYRQSLGQGPEFLIYFQGTGAADDSGLPNDRFFAVRPEGSVSTLKIQRTERGDSAVYLCATRLAANTGGLFFGEGSRLTVL.

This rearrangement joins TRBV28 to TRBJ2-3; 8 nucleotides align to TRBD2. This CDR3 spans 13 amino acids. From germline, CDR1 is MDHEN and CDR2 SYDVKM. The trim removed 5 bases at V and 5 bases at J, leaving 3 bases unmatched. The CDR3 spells CASSGGRRDTQYF. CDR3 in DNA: TGTGCCAGCAGTGGCGGGAGGAGAGATACGCAGTATTTT.

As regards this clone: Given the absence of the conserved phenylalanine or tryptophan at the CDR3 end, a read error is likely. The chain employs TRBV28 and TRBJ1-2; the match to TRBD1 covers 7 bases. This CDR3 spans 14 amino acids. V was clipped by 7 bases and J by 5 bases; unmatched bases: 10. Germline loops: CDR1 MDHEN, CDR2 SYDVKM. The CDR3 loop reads CASTPGQSFYGYTL. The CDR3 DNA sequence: TGTGCCAGCACTCCGGGACAGTCATTTTATGGCTACACCCTC.

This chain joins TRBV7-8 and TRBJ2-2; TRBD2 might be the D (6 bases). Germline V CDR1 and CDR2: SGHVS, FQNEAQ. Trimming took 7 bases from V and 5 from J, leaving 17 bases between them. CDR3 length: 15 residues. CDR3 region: CASTPGSGRTGELFF. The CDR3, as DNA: TGTGCCAGCACCCCGGGTTCAGGGAGGACCGGGGAGCTGTTTTTT.

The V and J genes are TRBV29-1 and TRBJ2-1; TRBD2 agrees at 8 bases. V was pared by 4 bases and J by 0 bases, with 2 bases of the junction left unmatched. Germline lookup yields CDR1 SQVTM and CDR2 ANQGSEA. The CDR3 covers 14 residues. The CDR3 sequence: CSVAGGGSYNEQFF. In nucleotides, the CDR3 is TGCAGCGTTGCGGGGGGGGGCTCCTACAATGAGCAGTTCTTC.

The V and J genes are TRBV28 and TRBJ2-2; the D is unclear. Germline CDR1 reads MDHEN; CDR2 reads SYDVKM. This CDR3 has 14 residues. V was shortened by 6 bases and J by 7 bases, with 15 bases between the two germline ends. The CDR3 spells CASRTGQPGGELFF. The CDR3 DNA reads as TGTGCCAGCAGGACGGGTCAGCCAGGCGGGGAGCTGTTTTTT.

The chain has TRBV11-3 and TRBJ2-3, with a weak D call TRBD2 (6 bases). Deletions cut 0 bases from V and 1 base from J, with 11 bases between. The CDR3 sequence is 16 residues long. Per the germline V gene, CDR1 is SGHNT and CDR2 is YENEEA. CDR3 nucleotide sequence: TGTGCCAGCAGCTTAGATTCGTGGGAGGGCACAGATACGCAGTATTTT. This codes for CASSLDSWEGTDTQYF.

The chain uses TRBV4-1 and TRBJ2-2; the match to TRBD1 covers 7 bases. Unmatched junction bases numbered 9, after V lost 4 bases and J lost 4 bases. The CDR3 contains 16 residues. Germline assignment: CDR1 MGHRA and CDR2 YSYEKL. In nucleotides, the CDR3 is TGCGCCAGCAGCCCGCCGAGGGGGCGTAGCACCGGGGAGCTGTTTTTT. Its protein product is CASSPPRGRSTGELFF.

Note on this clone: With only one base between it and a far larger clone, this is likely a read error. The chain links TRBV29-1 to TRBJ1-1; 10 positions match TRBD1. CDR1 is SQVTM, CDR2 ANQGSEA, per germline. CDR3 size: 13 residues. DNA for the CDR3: TGCAGCGGGGGACAGGGGAGGGACACTGGAGCTTTCTTT. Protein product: CSGGQGRDTGAFF.

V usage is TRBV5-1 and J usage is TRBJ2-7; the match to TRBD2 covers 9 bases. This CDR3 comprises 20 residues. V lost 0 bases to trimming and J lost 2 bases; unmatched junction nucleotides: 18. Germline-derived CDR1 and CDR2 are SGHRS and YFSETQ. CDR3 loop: CASSLVPLNGLALRPYEQYF. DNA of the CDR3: TGCGCCAGCAGCTTGGTCCCTCTCAACGGACTAGCGTTAAGGCCCTACGAGCAGTACTTC.

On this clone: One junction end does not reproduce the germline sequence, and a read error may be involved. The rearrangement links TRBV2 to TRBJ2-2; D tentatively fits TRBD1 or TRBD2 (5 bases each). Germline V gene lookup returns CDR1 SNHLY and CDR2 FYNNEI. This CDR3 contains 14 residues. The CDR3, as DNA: TGTGCCAGCAGGGGGGTGTTGAACGCCGGGGAGCTGTTTTTT. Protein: CASRGVLNAGELFF.

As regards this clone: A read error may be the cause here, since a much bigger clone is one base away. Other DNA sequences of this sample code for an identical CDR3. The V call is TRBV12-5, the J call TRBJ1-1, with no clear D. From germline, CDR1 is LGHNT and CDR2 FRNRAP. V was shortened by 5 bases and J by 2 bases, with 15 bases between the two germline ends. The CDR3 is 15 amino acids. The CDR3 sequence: CASGLALSPNTEAFF. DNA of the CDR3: TGTGCTAGTGGTCTGGCCTTAAGCCCCAACACTGAAGCTTTCTTT.